A selection of T cell receptor beta chains follows, all from one sample in a study of T cell changes during pregnancy in multiple sclerosis. Clones were sequenced by immunoSEQ multiplex PCR, and TCRdb holds only the in-frame ones, with some missing. Found here are roughly 100,000 clones, about 90% of them singletons; the top ten hold 0.75% to 0.95%. The sequenced sample was peripheral blood, obtained after pregnancy. Receptor source: a female donor with multiple sclerosis, enrolled in a pregnancy study. The CDR3 runs from the conserved cysteine through the conserved F or W. D genes are given only for firm matches. The listing skips clone size in some rows; elsewhere it reads once, few, many or a size class.

J gene: TRBJ1-2
clone size: NA
V gene: TRBV7-9
D gene: NA
CDR3 protein: CASSFSYGDTYGYTF
CDR3 DNA: TGTGCCAGCAGCTTCTCGTACGGGGACACCTATGGCTACACCTTC

J gene: TRBJ2-5
clone size: NA
V gene: TRBV21-1
D gene: NA
CDR3 protein: CASSKERGVWETQYF
CDR3 DNA: TGTGCCAGCAGCAAAGAGCGGGGAGTATGGGAGACCCAGTACTTC

J gene: TRBJ1-2
clone size: NA
V gene: TRBV21-1
D gene: NA
CDR3 protein: CASSRRGGGSARSANYGYTF
CDR3 DNA: TGTGCCAGCAGCAGGAGGGGGGGAGGGTCAGCTAGGTCAGCTAACTATGGCTACACCTTC

J gene: TRBJ2-1
clone size: NA
V gene: TRBV27
D gene: NA
CDR3 protein: CASSFGGNLHYNEQFF
CDR3 DNA: TGTGCCAGCAGTTTCGGCGGGAACCTACACTACAATGAGCAGTTCTTC

J gene: TRBJ2-5
clone size: NA
V gene: TRBV7-2
D gene: NA
CDR3 protein: CASSYLRQETQYF
CDR3 DNA: TGTGCCAGCAGTTACCTTCGGCAAGAGACCCAGTACTTC

J gene: TRBJ2-7
clone size: NA
V gene: TRBV6-1
D gene: TRBD2
CDR3 protein: CASWGLAYEQYF
CDR3 DNA: TGTGCCAGCTGGGGACTAGCCTACGAGCAGTACTTC

J gene: TRBJ2-3
clone size: NA
V gene: TRBV2
D gene: TRBD1
CDR3 protein: CASTTGTADPQYF
CDR3 DNA: TGTGCCAGCACCACCGGGACAGCCGACCCGCAGTATTTT

J gene: TRBJ2-1
clone size: once
V gene: TRBV11-2
D gene: NA
CDR3 protein: CASSSDRRVSSYNEQFF
CDR3 DNA: TGTGCCAGCAGCTCAGACAGGCGGGTGAGCTCCTACAATGAGCAGTTCTTC

J gene: TRBJ1-2
clone size: NA
V gene: TRBV27
D gene: TRBD1
CDR3 protein: CASSRGGQVYGYTF
CDR3 DNA: TGTGCCAGCAGCCGAGGAGGACAGGTCTATGGCTACACCTTC

J gene: TRBJ2-1
clone size: NA
V gene: TRBV11-3
D gene: TRBD2
CDR3 protein: CASSFGTSGRVLISYNEQFF
CDR3 DNA: TGTGCCAGCAGCTTTGGGACTAGCGGGAGGGTTCTTATCTCCTACAATGAGCAGTTCTTC

J gene: TRBJ1-5
clone size: NA
V gene: TRBV6-5
D gene: NA
CDR3 protein: CASRPTENSNQPQHF
CDR3 DNA: TGTGCCAGCAGGCCGACAGAAAATAGCAATCAGCCCCAGCATTTT

J gene: TRBJ2-7
clone size: NA
V gene: TRBV19
D gene: TRBD1
CDR3 protein: CASSIRDRGDEQYF
CDR3 DNA: TGTGCCAGTAGTATCCGGGACAGGGGCGACGAGCAGTACTTC

J gene: TRBJ2-2
clone size: NA
V gene: TRBV18
D gene: NA
CDR3 protein: CASSPPGRNTGELFF
CDR3 DNA: TGTGCCAGCTCACCACCGGGCAGGAACACCGGGGAGCTGTTTTTT

J gene: TRBJ1-2
clone size: NA
V gene: TRBV15
D gene: NA
CDR3 protein: CATSRGYSTNYGYTF
CDR3 DNA: TGTGCCACCAGCAGAGGGTACAGTACTAACTATGGCTACACCTTC

J gene: TRBJ1-4
clone size: NA
V gene: TRBV10-3
D gene: TRBD1
CDR3 protein: CAIRRDSNEKLFF
CDR3 DNA: TGTGCCATCAGGAGGGACAGTAATGAAAAACTGTTTTTT